A selection of T cell receptor beta chains follows, all from one sample in a study of T cell responses to AZD1222 COVID-19 vaccine. Libraries were prepared by immunoSEQ multiplex PCR; TCRdb keeps only in-frame clonotypes and omits some of them. The data hold about 130,000 clones, with about 87% observed a single time. Sample: peripheral blood, taken on day 0 of AZD1222 vaccination. The receptors come from an adult in good health. CDR3s leave out the opening cysteine and the closing phenylalanine or tryptophan.

length | J | V | CDR3
9 | TRBJ1-5 | TRBV6-1 | ASSDNQPQH
14 | TRBJ2-5 | TRBV28 | ASRGTREPKGETQY
16 | TRBJ2-3 | TRBV19 | ASSITSSSGGATDTQY
14 | TRBJ2-6 | TRBV29-1 | SVSDRVDSGANVLT
12 | TRBJ2-7 | TRBV5-1 | ASSEGGMGYEQY
13 | TRBJ2-7 | TRBV7-7 | ASSLAPGLSYEQY
14 | TRBJ1-2 | TRBV25-1 | ASSEGTGDWSYGYT
13 | TRBJ2-6 | TRBV30 | AWRRGGGGANVLT
14 | TRBJ1-3 | TRBV19 | ASSPPRQSSGNTIY
12 | TRBJ2-3 | TRBV7-6 | ASSPGVSTDTQY
14 | TRBJ2-7 | TRBV6-5 | ASSYSWTSGAYEQY
16 | TRBJ2-2 | TRBV19 | ASTSVGLASKGTGELF
13 | TRBJ2-5 | TRBV24-1 | ASSSGTGDGETQY
13 | TRBJ1-1 | TRBV7-9 | ASSSAGDLNTEAF
13 | TRBJ1-2 | TRBV27 | ASSLRPPLNYGYT
11 | TRBJ1-1 | TRBV19 | ASSIKISTEAF
13 | TRBJ1-5 | TRBV7-8 | ASSRGWDTNQPQH
13 | TRBJ2-6 | TRBV24-1 | AAGPTSSGANVLT
13 | TRBJ1-1 | TRBV6-5 | ASSYSDRGNTEAF
11 | TRBJ1-1 | TRBV6-5 | ASSYADRAETF
12 | TRBJ2-1 | TRBV19 | ASSISSRLNEQF
11 | TRBJ2-7 | TRBV7-9 | ASSHSGRLEQY
11 | TRBJ1-5 | TRBV24-1 | ATVRGDNQPQH
12 | TRBJ1-6 | TRBV3-1/TRBV3-2 | ASSQAEGNSPLH
11 | TRBJ1-2 | TRBV27 | ASSLSREYGYT
11 | TRBJ1-5 | TRBV29-1 | SVGQGSNQPQH
13 | TRBJ1-2 | TRBV9 | ASSALESGVYGYT
13 | TRBJ1-4 | TRBV5-4 | ASSFDGKTNEKLF
13 | TRBJ1-2 | TRBV12-5 | ASASLVGDYYGYT
14 | TRBJ2-5 | TRBV11-1 | ASSLRRSGVQETQY
13 | TRBJ1-1 | TRBV11-3 | ASRLRQGQNTEAF
12 | TRBJ2-7 | TRBV27 | ASIIWDSGYEQY
13 | TRBJ2-7 | TRBV15 | ATSRDRASGNEQY
13 | TRBJ2-3 | TRBV9 | ASSDGGRNTDTQY
14 | TRBJ1-1 | TRBV28 | ASSSVTGAMNTEAF
14 | TRBJ2-2 | TRBV7-9 | ASSFNAGDNTGELF
12 | TRBJ1-1 | TRBV9 | ASSVGGKHTEAF
11 | TRBJ2-2 | TRBV24-1 | ATVGLGSGELF
12 | TRBJ2-7 | TRBV6-5 | ASRLTGGSYEQY
10 | TRBJ1-6 | TRBV2 | ASSDSPSPLH
14 | TRBJ2-2 | TRBV7-7 | ASSLALGGNTGELF
14 | TRBJ2-4 | TRBV7-9 | ASSSPDARKTNIQY
11 | TRBJ1-1 | TRBV3-1/TRBV3-2 | ASSQVRAGSIV
10 | TRBJ1-1 | TRBV12-3/TRBV12-4 | ASSLRTTEAF
13 | TRBJ1-5 | TRBV6-5 | ASRSTGAGNQPQH
10 | TRBJ2-2 | TRBV19 | ASTGNTGELF